This is a list of T cell receptor beta chains from one sample in a study of human T cells and chemical hapten exposure. TCRdb re-derived calls from the RACE reads in MiXCR, one entry per CDR3 protein. The sample records approximately 79,000 distinct CDR3 sequences, about 8.7% being singletons. The specimen sequenced was whole blood. The receptors derive from a male donor in good health. Some clones in this sample may be carry-over from other donors' samples. The CDR3 runs from the conserved cysteine through the conserved F or W. The D gene is left open where the match is weak. Some rows mark clone size as missing; the rest say once, few, many or name a class of expanded clone.

v_call,clone_size,d_call,j_call,cdr3_aa,cdr3_nt
TRBV2,many,TRBD2,TRBJ2-1,CASSEGSGSTYEQFF,TGTGCCAGCAGTGAAGGTAGCGGGAGTACGTATGAGCAGTTCTTC
TRBV3-1,few,.,TRBJ1-3,CASSEVPQGSGNTIYF,TGTGCCAGCAGCGAAGTCCCACAGGGATCTGGAAACACCATATATTTT
TRBV28,few,TRBD2,TRBJ2-3,CASSGTSGFWPDTQYF,TGTGCCAGCAGTGGGACTAGCGGGTTTTGGCCAGATACGCAGTATTTT
TRBV11-1,.,TRBD2,TRBJ2-1,CASSRTSGPYNEQFF,TGTGCCAGCAGCCGGACTAGCGGGCCCTACAATGAGCAGTTCTTC
TRBV2,few,TRBD2,TRBJ2-1,CASSRQGAGGPGEQFF,TGTGCCAGCAGTCGACAGGGCGCGGGAGGGCCGGGTGAGCAGTTCTTC
TRBV7-9,.,.,TRBJ1-2,CASSLAGGDGYTF,TGTGCCAGCAGCTTAGCAGGGGGGGATGGCTACACCTTC
TRBV7-3,few,.,TRBJ1-3,CASSPRGGSGNTIYF,TGTGCCAGCAGCCCCCGTGGGGGCTCTGGAAACACCATATATTTT
TRBV5-4,.,TRBD1,TRBJ1-5,CASSLDGTGNQPQHF,TGTGCCAGCAGCTTGGACGGGACAGGGAATCAGCCCCAGCATTTT
TRBV7-9,many,.,TRBJ2-1,CASSLGRSYNEQFF,TGTGCCAGCAGCTTAGGGCGTTCCTACAATGAGCAGTTCTTC
TRBV20-1,few,TRBD2,TRBJ2-3,CSYKSGSGTDTQYF,TGCAGTTATAAGAGCGGGAGTGGCACAGATACGCAGTATTTT
TRBV4-1,many,.,TRBJ2-3,CASSQAGAPTDTQYF,TGCGCCAGCAGCCAAGCGGGGGCCCCCACAGATACGCAGTATTTT
TRBV2,few,.,TRBJ2-6,CASSSSKIYSGANVLTF,TGTGCCAGCAGTAGCTCTAAAATCTACTCTGGGGCCAACGTCCTGACTTTC
TRBV14,few,.,TRBJ2-7,CASRPRGNSYEQYF,TGTGCCAGCAGGCCTAGAGGCAACTCCTACGAGCAGTACTTC
TRBV11-2,.,.,TRBJ2-1,CASSLVGGGEQFF,TGTGCCAGCAGCTTAGTTGGGGGCGGTGAGCAGTTCTTC
TRBV20-1,.,.,TRBJ2-7,CSAPGDGSSYEQYF,TGCAGTGCTCCCGGGGACGGCAGCTCCTACGAGCAGTACTTC
TRBV25-1,few,TRBD2,TRBJ2-7,CASTPGTRGYEQYF,TGTGCCAGCACTCCTGGGACTAGAGGCTACGAGCAGTACTTC
TRBV6-2/TRBV6-3,.,TRBD1,TRBJ2-7,CASSYSVGDSPYEQYF,TGTGCCAGCAGTTACTCGGTCGGGGACAGCCCCTACGAGCAGTACTTC
TRBV12-3/TRBV12-4,.,.,TRBJ2-1,CASSLGTGFLYNEQFF,TGTGCCAGCAGTTTAGGAACAGGGTTTCTCTACAATGAGCAGTTCTTC
TRBV10-3,.,.,TRBJ1-1,CAISDGRVGTEAFF,TGTGCCATCAGTGATGGCAGGGTCGGCACTGAAGCTTTCTTT
TRBV6-1,.,.,TRBJ1-4,CASRGETVSTNEKLFF,TGTGCCAGCAGGGGAGAGACAGTATCAACTAATGAAAAACTGTTTTTT
TRBV18,.,.,TRBJ1-1,CASSPTDSTEAFF,TGTGCCAGCTCTCCCACAGACAGCACTGAAGCTTTCTTT
TRBV20-1,.,.,TRBJ2-7,CSALPGWAYEQYF,TGCAGTGCCCTCCCGGGGTGGGCCTACGAGCAGTACTTC
TRBV6-1,medium-sized,TRBD2,TRBJ2-7,CASSEELAGGYEQYF,TGTGCCAGCAGTGAAGAACTAGCGGGAGGCTACGAGCAGTACTTC
TRBV7-2,.,.,TRBJ1-1,CASSFYGAAEAFF,TGTGCCAGCAGCTTCTACGGGGCCGCTGAAGCTTTCTTT
TRBV7-9,few,.,TRBJ1-6,CASSLVTGGRRGSPLHF,TGTGCCAGCAGCTTAGTTACCGGGGGAAGGCGGGGGTCACCCCTCCACTTT
TRBV12-5,many,TRBD2,TRBJ2-3,CASGPRAGRSTDTQYF,TGTGCTAGTGGCCCACGGGCCGGGAGGTCCACAGATACGCAGTATTTT
TRBV7-9,many,.,TRBJ1-2,CASSLGPYGYTF,TGTGCCAGCAGCTTAGGGCCGTATGGCTACACCTTC
TRBV2,few,TRBD1,TRBJ1-1,CASSVVGTDTEAFF,TGTGCCAGCAGTGTCGTGGGGACAGACACTGAAGCTTTCTTT
TRBV11-2,.,.,TRBJ2-7,CASSLLGLRGEQYF,TGTGCCAGCAGCCTCCTCGGACTCCGCGGGGAGCAGTACTTC
TRBV6-1,few,TRBD1,TRBJ1-5,CASSGYRGNGNQPQHF,TGTGCCAGCAGTGGTTACAGGGGTAACGGCAATCAGCCCCAGCATTTT
TRBV11-2,many,TRBD2,TRBJ2-5,CASSLNLWAGGRHQETQYF,TGTGCCAGCAGCTTAAATCTCTGGGCGGGAGGGCGCCACCAAGAGACCCAGTACTTC
TRBV29-1,many,.,TRBJ1-2,CSVEAGQIANYGYTF,TGCAGCGTTGAAGCAGGACAGATAGCTAACTATGGCTACACCTTC
TRBV7-2,.,.,TRBJ2-3,CASSLVKWGPGSGTDTQYF,TGTGCCAGCAGCTTAGTTAAGTGGGGCCCGGGATCTGGCACAGATACGCAGTATTTT
TRBV7-9,.,.,TRBJ1-1,CASSLGGQAFF,TGTGCCAGCAGCTTAGGGGGACAAGCTTTCTTT
TRBV2,.,TRBD2,TRBJ2-1,CASSKPGLAGVGNEQFF,TGTGCCAGCAGTAAACCGGGACTAGCGGGAGTTGGTAATGAGCAGTTCTTC
TRBV11-2,few,TRBD2,TRBJ2-1,CASSLAPGTSGNEQFF,TGTGCCAGCAGCTTAGCCCCCGGGACTAGCGGGAATGAGCAGTTCTTC
TRBV7-8,.,.,TRBJ1-5,CASSLDTSRQPQHF,TGTGCCAGCAGCTTAGACACCTCCCGTCAGCCCCAGCATTTT
TRBV3-1,.,.,TRBJ1-2,CASSQGPSKKGSYGYTF,TGTGCCAGCAGCCAAGGGCCTTCCAAAAAGGGAAGCTATGGCTACACCTTC
TRBV5-1,few,.,TRBJ2-5,CASRHNQETQYF,TGCGCCAGCAGACACAACCAAGAGACCCAGTACTTC
TRBV3-1,.,.,TRBJ1-1,CASSKGVVNTEAFF,TGTGCCAGCAGTAAGGGGGTAGTGAACACTGAAGCTTTCTTT
TRBV18,many,.,TRBJ1-1,CASSPIGFRDTEAFF,TGTGCCAGCTCACCAATCGGTTTCAGGGACACTGAAGCTTTCTTT
TRBV15,few,.,TRBJ2-1,CATSRERGTLNEQFF,TGTGCCACCAGCAGAGAGAGGGGGACACTGAATGAGCAGTTCTTC